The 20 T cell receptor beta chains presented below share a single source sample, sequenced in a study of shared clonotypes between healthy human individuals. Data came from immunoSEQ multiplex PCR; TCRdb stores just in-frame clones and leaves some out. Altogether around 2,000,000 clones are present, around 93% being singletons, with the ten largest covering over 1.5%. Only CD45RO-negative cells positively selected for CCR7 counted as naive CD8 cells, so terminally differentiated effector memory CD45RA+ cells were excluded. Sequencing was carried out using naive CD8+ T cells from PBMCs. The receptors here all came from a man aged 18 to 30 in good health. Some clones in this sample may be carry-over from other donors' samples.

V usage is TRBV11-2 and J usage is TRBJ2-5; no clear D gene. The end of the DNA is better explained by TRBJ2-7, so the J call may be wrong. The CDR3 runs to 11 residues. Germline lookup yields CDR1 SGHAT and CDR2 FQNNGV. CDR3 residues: CASSLSDEQYF. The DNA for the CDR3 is TGTGCCAGCAGCTTAAGCGACGAGCAGTACTTC.

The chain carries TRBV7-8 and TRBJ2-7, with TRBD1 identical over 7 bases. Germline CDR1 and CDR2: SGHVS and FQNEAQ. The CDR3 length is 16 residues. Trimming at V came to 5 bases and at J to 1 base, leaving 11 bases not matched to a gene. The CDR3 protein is CASSKGPGQRSYEQYF. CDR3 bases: TGTGCCAGCAGCAAAGGCCCGGGACAGCGATCCTACGAGCAGTACTTC.

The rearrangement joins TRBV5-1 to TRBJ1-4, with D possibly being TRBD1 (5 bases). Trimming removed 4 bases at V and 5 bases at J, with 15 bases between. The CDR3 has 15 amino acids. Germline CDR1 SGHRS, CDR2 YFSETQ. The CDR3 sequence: CASSTGGGPNEKLFF. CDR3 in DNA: TGCGCCAGCAGCACGGGGGGAGGGCCCAATGAAAAACTGTTTTTT. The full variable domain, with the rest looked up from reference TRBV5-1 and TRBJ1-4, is KAGVTQTPRYLIKTRGQQVTLSCSPISGHRSVSWYQQTPGQGLQFLFEYFSETQRNKGNFPGRFSGRQFSNSRSEMNVSTLELGDSALYLCASSTGGGPNEKLFFGSGTQLSVL.

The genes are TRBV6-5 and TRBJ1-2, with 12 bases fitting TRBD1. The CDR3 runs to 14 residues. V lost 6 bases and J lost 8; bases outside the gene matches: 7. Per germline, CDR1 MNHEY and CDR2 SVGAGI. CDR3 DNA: TGTGCCAGCAGGTCGGGACAGGGGGCGGGAGGCTACACCTTC. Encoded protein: CASRSGQGAGGYTF.

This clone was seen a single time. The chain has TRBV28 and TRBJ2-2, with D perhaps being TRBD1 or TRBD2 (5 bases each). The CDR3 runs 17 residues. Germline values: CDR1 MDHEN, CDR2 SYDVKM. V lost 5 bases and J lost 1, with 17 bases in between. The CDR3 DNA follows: TGTGCCAGCAGTAGAACCGGGACCGATCGGAACACCGGGGAGCTGTTTTTT. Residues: CASSRTGTDRNTGELFF.

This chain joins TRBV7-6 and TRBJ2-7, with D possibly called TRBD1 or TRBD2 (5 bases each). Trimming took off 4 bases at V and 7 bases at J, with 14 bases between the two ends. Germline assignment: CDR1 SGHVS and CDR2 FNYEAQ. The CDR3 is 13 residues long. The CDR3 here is CASSSGAPGEQYF. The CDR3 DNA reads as TGTGCCAGCAGCTCCGGGGCCCCGGGGGAGCAGTACTTC.

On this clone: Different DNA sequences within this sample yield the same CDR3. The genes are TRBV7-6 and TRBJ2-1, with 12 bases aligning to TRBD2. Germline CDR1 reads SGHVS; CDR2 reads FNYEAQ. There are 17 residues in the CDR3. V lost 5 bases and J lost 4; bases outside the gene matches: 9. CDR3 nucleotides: TGTGCCAGCAGCCCGAAGACTAGCGGGAGCTCATACAATGAGCAGTTCTTC. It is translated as CASSPKTSGSSYNEQFF. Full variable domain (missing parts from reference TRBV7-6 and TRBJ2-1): GAGVSQSPRYKVTKRGQDVALRCDPISGHVSLYWYRQALGQGPEFLTYFNYEAQQDKSGLPNDRFSAERPEGSISTLTIQRTEQRDSAMYRCASSPKTSGSSYNEQFFGPGTRLTVL.

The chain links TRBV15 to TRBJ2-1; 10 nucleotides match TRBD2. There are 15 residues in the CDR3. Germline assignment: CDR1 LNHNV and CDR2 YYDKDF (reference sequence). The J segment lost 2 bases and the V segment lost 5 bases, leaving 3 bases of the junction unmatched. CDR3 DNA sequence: TGTGCCACCAGCGCACTAGCGGGGCCCTACAATGAGCAGTTCTTC. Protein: CATSALAGPYNEQFF.

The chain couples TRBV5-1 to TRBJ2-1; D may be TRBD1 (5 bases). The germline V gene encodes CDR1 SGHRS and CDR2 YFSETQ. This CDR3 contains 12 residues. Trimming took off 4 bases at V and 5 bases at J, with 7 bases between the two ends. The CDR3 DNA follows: TGCGCCAGCAGCCTCAGGGACAATGAGCAGTTCTTC. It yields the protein CASSLRDNEQFF.

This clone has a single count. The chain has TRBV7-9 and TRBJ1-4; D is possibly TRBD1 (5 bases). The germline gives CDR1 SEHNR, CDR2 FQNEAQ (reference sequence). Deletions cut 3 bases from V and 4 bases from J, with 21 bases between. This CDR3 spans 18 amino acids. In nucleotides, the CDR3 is TGTGCCAGCAGCTTCGGGGGTGCCACCCTAATGTTTAATGAAAAACTGTTTTTT. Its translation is CASSFGGATLMFNEKLFF.

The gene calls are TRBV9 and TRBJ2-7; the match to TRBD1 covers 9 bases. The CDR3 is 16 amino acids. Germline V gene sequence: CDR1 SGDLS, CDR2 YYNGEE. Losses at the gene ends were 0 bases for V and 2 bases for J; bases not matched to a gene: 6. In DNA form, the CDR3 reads TGTGCCAGCAGCGTAGGGGCGGGACAGGGTCCCTACGAGCAGTACTTC. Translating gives CASSVGAGQGPYEQYF.

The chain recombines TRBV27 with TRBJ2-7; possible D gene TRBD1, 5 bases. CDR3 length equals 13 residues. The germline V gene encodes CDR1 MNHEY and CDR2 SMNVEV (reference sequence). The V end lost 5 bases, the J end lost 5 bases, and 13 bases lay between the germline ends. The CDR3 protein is CASSTQTVNEQYF. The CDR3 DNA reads TGTGCCAGCAGTACCCAGACAGTGAACGAGCAGTACTTC.

The CDR3 DNA is TGTGCCAGCAGTCCCCCAAGGGCTAGCGGGACCCAAGAGACCCAGTACTTC. Amino acid sequence: CASSPPRASGTQETQYF. The rearrangement uses TRBV27 and TRBJ2-5, with 9 positions matching TRBD2. The CDR3 runs 17 residues. V gave up 5 bases and J gave up 1 base; unmatched junction bases: 11. The germline V gene has CDR1 MNHEY and CDR2 SMNVEV (reference sequence).

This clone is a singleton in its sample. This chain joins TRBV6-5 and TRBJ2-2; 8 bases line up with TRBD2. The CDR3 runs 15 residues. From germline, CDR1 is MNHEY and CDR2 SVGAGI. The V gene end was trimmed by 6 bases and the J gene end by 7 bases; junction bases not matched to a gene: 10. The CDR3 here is CASSPGLGVRGELFF. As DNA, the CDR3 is TGTGCCAGCAGCCCGGGACTAGGGGTGCGCGGGGAGCTGTTTTTT.

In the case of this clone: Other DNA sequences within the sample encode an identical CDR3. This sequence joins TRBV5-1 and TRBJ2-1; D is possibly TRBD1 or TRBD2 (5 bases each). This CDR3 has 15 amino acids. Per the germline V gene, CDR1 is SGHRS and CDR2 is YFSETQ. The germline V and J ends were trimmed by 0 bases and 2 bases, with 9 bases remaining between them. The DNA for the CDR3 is TGCGCCAGCAGCTTGGTTGGGGGAACCTACAATGAGCAGTTCTTC. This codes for CASSLVGGTYNEQFF.

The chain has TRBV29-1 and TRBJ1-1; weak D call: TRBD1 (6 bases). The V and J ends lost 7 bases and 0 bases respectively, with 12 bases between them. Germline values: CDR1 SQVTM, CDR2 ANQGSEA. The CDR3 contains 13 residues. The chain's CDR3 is CSGWTALNTEAFF. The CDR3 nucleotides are TGCAGCGGCTGGACAGCCCTGAACACTGAAGCTTTCTTT.

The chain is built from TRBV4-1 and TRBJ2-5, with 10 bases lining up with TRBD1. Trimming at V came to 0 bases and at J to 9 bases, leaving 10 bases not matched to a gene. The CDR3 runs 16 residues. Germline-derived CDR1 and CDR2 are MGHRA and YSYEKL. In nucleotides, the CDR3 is TGCGCCAGCAGCCAAGATCGAGGACAGGGGGGTCTTGCCCAGTACTTC. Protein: CASSQDRGQGGLAQYF.

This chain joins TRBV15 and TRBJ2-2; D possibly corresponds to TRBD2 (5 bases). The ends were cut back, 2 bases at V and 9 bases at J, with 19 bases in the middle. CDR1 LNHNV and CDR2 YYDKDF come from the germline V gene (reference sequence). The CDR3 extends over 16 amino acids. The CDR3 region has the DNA TGTGCCACCAGCAGATTTGAGGACTCTCAGAAAAGGGAGCTGTTTTTT. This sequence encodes CATSRFEDSQKRELFF. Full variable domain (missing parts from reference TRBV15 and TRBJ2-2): DAMVIQNPRYQVTQFGKPVTLSCSQTLNHNVMYWYQQKSSQAPKLLFHYYDKDFNNEADTPDNFQSRRPNTSFCFLDIRSPGLGDTAMYLCATSRFEDSQKRELFFGEGSRLTVL.

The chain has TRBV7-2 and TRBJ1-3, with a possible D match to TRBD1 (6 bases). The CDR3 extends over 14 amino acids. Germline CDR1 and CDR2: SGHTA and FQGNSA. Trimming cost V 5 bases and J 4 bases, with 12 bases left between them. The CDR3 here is CASSPRGIGNTIYF. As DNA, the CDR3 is TGTGCCAGCAGCCCCAGGGGAATCGGAAACACCATATATTTT.

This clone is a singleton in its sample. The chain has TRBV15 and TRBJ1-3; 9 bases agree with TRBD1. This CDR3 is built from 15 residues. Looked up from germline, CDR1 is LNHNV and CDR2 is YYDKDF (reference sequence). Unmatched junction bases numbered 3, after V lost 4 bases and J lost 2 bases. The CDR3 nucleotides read TGTGCCACCAGCATAGGGACAGGGCCTGGAAACACCATATATTTT. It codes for CATSIGTGPGNTIYF.